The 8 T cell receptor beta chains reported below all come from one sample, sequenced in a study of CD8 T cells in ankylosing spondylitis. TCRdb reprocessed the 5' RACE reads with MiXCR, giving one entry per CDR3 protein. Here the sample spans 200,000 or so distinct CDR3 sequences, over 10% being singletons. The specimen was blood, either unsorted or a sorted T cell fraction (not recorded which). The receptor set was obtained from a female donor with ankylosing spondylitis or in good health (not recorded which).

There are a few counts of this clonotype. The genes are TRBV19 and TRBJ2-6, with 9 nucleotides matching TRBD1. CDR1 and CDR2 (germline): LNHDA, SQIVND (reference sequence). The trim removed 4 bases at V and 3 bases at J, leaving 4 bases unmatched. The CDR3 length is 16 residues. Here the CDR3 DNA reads TGTGCCAGTAGTAGTACAGGGGGCGGTGGGGCCAACGTCCTGACTTTC. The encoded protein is CASSSTGGGGANVLTF.

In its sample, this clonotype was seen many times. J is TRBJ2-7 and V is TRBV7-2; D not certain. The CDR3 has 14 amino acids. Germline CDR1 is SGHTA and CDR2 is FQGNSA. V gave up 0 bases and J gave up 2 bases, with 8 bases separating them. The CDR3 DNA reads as TGTGCCAGCAGCTTAGCAGCACCACCCTACGAGCAGTACTTC. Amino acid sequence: CASSLAAPPYEQYF.

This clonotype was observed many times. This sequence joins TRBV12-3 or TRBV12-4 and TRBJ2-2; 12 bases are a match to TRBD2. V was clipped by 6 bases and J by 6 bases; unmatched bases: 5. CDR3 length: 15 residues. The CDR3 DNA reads TGTGCCAGCAGCTCTAGCGGGAGGGTGGCCGGGGAGCTGTTTTTT. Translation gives CASSSSGRVAGELFF.

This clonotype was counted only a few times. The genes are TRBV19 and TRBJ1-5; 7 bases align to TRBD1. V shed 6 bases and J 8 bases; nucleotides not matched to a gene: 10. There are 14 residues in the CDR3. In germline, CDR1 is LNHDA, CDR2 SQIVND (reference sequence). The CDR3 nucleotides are TGTGCCAGTAGCGACACAGGGGCCTGGGAGCCCCAGCATTTT. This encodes CASSDTGAWEPQHF.

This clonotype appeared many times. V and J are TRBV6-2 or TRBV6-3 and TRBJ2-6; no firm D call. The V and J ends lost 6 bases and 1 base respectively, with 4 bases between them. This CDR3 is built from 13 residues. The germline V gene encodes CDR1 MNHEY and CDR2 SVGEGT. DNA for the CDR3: TGTGCCAGCAGCCGTTCTGGGGCCAACGTCCTGACTTTC. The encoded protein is CASSRSGANVLTF.

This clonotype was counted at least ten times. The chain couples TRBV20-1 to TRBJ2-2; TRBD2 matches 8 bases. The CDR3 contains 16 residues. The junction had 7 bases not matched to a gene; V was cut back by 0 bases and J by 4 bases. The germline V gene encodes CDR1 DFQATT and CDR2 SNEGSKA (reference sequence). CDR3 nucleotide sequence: TGCAGTGCTAGAGATGTCCAAGCGGGAGTCACCGGGGAGCTGTTTTTT. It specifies CSARDVQAGVTGELFF.

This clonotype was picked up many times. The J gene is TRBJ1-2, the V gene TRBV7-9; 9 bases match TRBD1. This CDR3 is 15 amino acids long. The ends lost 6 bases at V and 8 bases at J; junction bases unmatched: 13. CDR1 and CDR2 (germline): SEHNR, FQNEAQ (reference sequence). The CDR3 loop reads CASSLQGARGGGYTF. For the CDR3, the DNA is TGTGCCAGCAGTTTACAGGGGGCGCGAGGAGGAGGCTACACCTTC. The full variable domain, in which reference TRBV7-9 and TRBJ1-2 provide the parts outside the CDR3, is DTGVSQNPRHKITKRGQNVTFRCDPISEHNRLYWYRQTLGQGPEFLTYFQNEAQLEKSRLLSDRFSAERPKGSFSTLEIQRTEQGDSAMYLCASSLQGARGGGYTFGSGTRLTVV.

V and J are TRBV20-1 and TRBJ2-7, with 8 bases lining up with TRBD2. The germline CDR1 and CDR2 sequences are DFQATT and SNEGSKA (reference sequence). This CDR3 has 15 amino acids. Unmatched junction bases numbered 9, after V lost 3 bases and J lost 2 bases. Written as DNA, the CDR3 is TGCAGTGCTAGGAAACGGGAGGGCCTCACCTACGAGCAGTACTTC. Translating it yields CSARKREGLTYEQYF.